Shown below are 20 T cell receptor beta chains from a single sample sequenced in a study of cytomegalovirus exposure and HLA in healthy donors. This PCR relied on a set of 60 Vbeta primers and 13 Jbeta primers. The method was immunoSEQ multiplex PCR; TCRdb's version includes in-frame clones alone and lacks a portion of them. The repertoire includes 150,000 to 200,000 clones, 84% of them detected once, and under 8% sits in the top ten. The sequencing sample was made of PBMCs. The source of these receptors is a man in his fifties or sixties in good health and CMV-seropositive.

V gene TRBV2 combines with J gene TRBJ2-2; D call uncertain. V dropped 7 bases and J dropped 7 bases, with 10 bases sitting between them. The CDR3 covers 12 residues. The germline CDR1 and CDR2 sequences are SNHLY and FYNNEI. The CDR3 region has the DNA TGTGCCAGCAATCTAGGCGGCGGGGAGCTGTTTTTT. It yields the protein CASNLGGGELFF.

Comment on this clone: The junction departs from germline at one end; a sequencing error may be responsible. The J gene is TRBJ2-1, the V gene TRBV28; 10 bases align to TRBD2. Germline-derived CDR1 and CDR2 are MDHEN and SYDVKM. The CDR3 is 14 residues long. In DNA, the CDR3 is TGTGCCAGCAGTCTCCCCCCTGGAGCGGGGGGGCAAGTCTTC. Its protein product is CASSLPPGAGGQVF.

The chain is built from TRBV6-5 and TRBJ2-7; possibly TRBD1 for D (5 bases). Trimming took off 0 bases at V and 3 bases at J, with 9 bases between the two ends. The germline CDR1 and CDR2 sequences are MNHEY and SVGAGI. There are 14 residues in the CDR3. CDR3 in DNA: TGTGCCAGCAGTTACTCCAGGGTAGGCTACGAGCAGTACGTC. It yields the protein CASSYSRVGYEQYV.

V usage is TRBV9 and J usage is TRBJ2-1; tentative D call: TRBD2 (5 bases). V was pared by 0 bases and J by 5 bases, with 12 bases between. This CDR3 has 15 amino acids. Per the germline V gene, CDR1 is SGDLS and CDR2 is YYNGEE. DNA for the CDR3: TGTGCCAGCAGCGTAGGGGGAGCGGTCGACAATGAGCAGTTCTTC. This codes for CASSVGGAVDNEQFF.

This chain connects TRBV19 to TRBJ1-5; D unresolved. Trimming removed 9 bases at V and 0 bases at J, with 9 bases between. Germline values: CDR1 LNHDA, CDR2 SQIVND (reference sequence). This CDR3 is built from 13 residues. CDR3: CASAWSSNQPQHF. Here the CDR3 DNA reads TGTGCCAGCGCATGGAGTAGCAATCAGCCCCAGCATTTT.

There are a few counts of this clone. The rearrangement uses TRBV5-1 and TRBJ2-5, with 8 bases identical to TRBD2. The CDR3 covers 13 residues. Germline V gives CDR1 SGHRS, CDR2 YFSETQ. V trimming: 3 bases; J trimming: 4 bases; junction bases outside the gene matches: 2. The CDR3 loop reads CASSSGLGETQYF. The CDR3 region has the DNA TGCGCCAGCAGCTCGGGACTAGGAGAGACCCAGTACTTC.

This clone showed up just a few times. J is TRBJ2-1 and V is TRBV18; TRBD2 might be the D (6 bases). V lost 7 bases and J 5 bases, leaving 15 bases between the germline ends. CDR3 size: 14 residues. Germline V gene data show CDR1 as KGHSH and CDR2 as LQKENI. CDR3 residues: CASCRDGSHNEQFF. CDR3 nucleotide sequence: TGTGCCAGCTGTCGGGACGGGAGTCACAATGAGCAGTTCTTC.

V is TRBV5-1 and J is TRBJ2-2; D might be TRBD2 (7 bases). This CDR3 has 15 residues. Germline V CDR1 and CDR2: SGHRS, YFSETQ. Trimming took off 2 bases at V and 4 bases at J, with 12 bases between the two ends. The CDR3 is CASSFGGPTTGELFF. In nucleotides, the CDR3 is TGCGCCAGCAGCTTCGGGGGGCCGACCACCGGGGAGCTGTTTTTT.

The chain links TRBV6-5 to TRBJ1-6; the D gene is possibly TRBD1 (6 bases). The CDR3 contains 15 residues. The V end was cut by 6 bases, the J end by 6 bases, with 15 bases between. The germline gives CDR1 MNHEY, CDR2 SVGAGI. CDR3 sequence reads: CASRRGQLSNSPLHF. Here the CDR3 DNA reads TGTGCCAGCAGGCGAGGACAGCTCTCTAATTCACCCCTCCACTTT.

A few counts support this clone. The genes are TRBV19 and TRBJ1-5; D might be TRBD1 (5 bases). CDR1 and CDR2 (germline): LNHDA, SQIVND (reference sequence). Trimming took off 8 bases at V and 2 bases at J, with 13 bases between the two ends. The CDR3 totals 14 residues. The CDR3 region is CASRGGLGNQPQHF. CDR3 sequence (DNA): TGTGCCAGTCGGGGGGGGTTAGGCAATCAGCCCCAGCATTTT.

CDR3 DNA sequence: TGTGCCAGCAGACGACCCGGGAGGGAGCCCGGGGAGCTGTTTTTT. The encoded protein is CASRRPGREPGELFF. The chain carries TRBV6-5 and TRBJ2-2; 8 bases are shared with TRBD2. This CDR3 is 15 amino acids long. V shed 6 bases and J 6 bases; nucleotides not matched to a gene: 9. Per germline, CDR1 MNHEY and CDR2 SVGAGI.

The chain combines TRBV9 with TRBJ1-2; maybe TRBD1 (6 bases). CDR3 length equals 12 residues. Trimming took off 3 bases at V and 6 bases at J, with 9 bases between the two ends. Germline-derived CDR1 and CDR2 are SGDLS and YYNGEE. CDR3 sequence reads: CASSGHRDGYTF. Written as DNA, the CDR3 is TGTGCCAGCAGCGGCCACAGGGATGGCTACACCTTC. The whole variable domain, filled in from reference TRBV9 and TRBJ1-2, reads DSGVTQTPKHLITATGQRVTLRCSPRSGDLSVYWYQQSLDQGLQFLIQYYNGEERAKGNILERFSAQQFPDLHSELNLSSLELGDSALYFCASSGHRDGYTFGSGTRLTVV.

This chain connects TRBV29-1 to TRBJ2-1; 9 bases agree with TRBD1. Per the germline V gene, CDR1 is SQVTM and CDR2 is ANQGSEA. This CDR3 is 14 amino acids long. V gave up 6 bases and J gave up 1 base; unmatched junction bases: 4. CDR3 DNA sequence: TGCAGCGTGGTGACAGGGGGTTCCTACAATGAGCAGTTCTTC. Translated: CSVVTGGSYNEQFF.

This clone was observed a single time. This sequence joins TRBV9 and TRBJ1-1, with TRBD1 identical over 8 bases. The germline CDR1 and CDR2 sequences are SGDLS and YYNGEE. Trimming at V came to 4 bases and at J to 1 base, leaving 6 bases not matched to a gene. The CDR3 runs to 15 residues. The chain's CDR3 is CASSPWGQENTEAFF. The CDR3 nucleotides are TGTGCCAGCAGCCCGTGGGGACAGGAGAACACTGAAGCTTTCTTT.

This chain connects TRBV5-1 to TRBJ1-2; no clear D. This CDR3 has 16 amino acids. CDR1 SGHRS and CDR2 YFSETQ come from the germline V gene. Between the trimmed V and J ends, which lost 4 bases and 0 bases, there was a span of 16 bases. The chain's CDR3 is CASSPAEGTPNYGYTF. CDR3 sequence (DNA): TGCGCCAGCAGCCCGGCGGAGGGCACCCCTAACTATGGCTACACCTTC.

V gene TRBV7-8 combines with J gene TRBJ2-1; 8 nucleotides agree with TRBD1. V lost 5 bases and J lost 4; bases outside the gene matches: 16. CDR1 and CDR2 from the germline V gene are SGHVS and FQNEAQ. The CDR3 totals 18 residues. This chain's CDR3 is CASSPGPFGQGAYNEQFF. In DNA, the CDR3 is TGTGCCAGCAGCCCTGGACCGTTCGGACAGGGAGCTTACAATGAGCAGTTCTTC.

The chain has TRBV5-1 and TRBJ2-5; TRBD2 might be the D (5 bases). V was cut by 4 bases and J by 3 bases, with 13 bases left in between. The CDR3 spans 14 residues. Germline CDR1 reads SGHRS; CDR2 reads YFSETQ. CDR3 sequence: CASSIQEVEETQYF. CDR3 nucleotide sequence: TGCGCCAGCAGCATTCAGGAGGTGGAAGAGACCCAGTACTTC.

This clone was recorded once. Additional DNA sequences in this sample encode the identical CDR3. CDR3: CASSLGSYEQYF. The DNA for the CDR3 is TGTGCCAGCAGCTTAGGGAGCTACGAGCAGTACTTC. The chain couples TRBV7-9 to TRBJ2-7; D ambiguous. Germline V gives CDR1 SEHNR, CDR2 FQNEAQ (reference sequence). V lost 1 base to trimming and J lost 3 bases, with 4 bases between them. The CDR3 has 12 residues.

The V gene is TRBV10-2, the J gene TRBJ2-7; TRBD1 matches at 8 bases. Germline lookup yields CDR1 WSHSY and CDR2 SAAADI. The CDR3 sequence is 14 residues long. V lost 10 bases to trimming and J lost 0 bases; unmatched junction nucleotides: 8. The DNA of the CDR3 is TGCGCCACCCAGGGACAGGTGAGCTCCTACGAGCAGTACGTC. Its protein product is CATQGQVSSYEQYV.

This clone has more than one count but fewer than ten. The genes are TRBV19 and TRBJ2-1; 9 nucleotides agree with TRBD1. V lost 5 bases and J lost 8; bases outside the gene matches: 10. Germline values: CDR1 LNHDA, CDR2 SQIVND (reference sequence). The CDR3 consists of 15 residues. Here the CDR3 DNA reads TGTGCCAGTAGTCGCACGGACAGGGGAGCTCATGAGCAGTTCTTC. Its protein is CASSRTDRGAHEQFF.